This T cell receptor beta chain appears in the sequencing data of a study of CXCR3-negative and CXCR3-positive naive CD8 T cells (dated by TCRdb to between 2018 and 2021). For the study in its entirety: In total, 120 million to 150 million TRB reads were obtained, which works out to roughly 1.5 +/- 0.3 million reads per library. Diversity and physicochemical repertoire analyses were performed on some eleven donors pooled from two independent experiments. For the TRBV-TRBJ cluster analysis, the naive subsets came from roughly 5 donors, while the memory cells came from 3 donors. Points the paper makes about the study in general: Surface CD5, linked to self-reactivity in mice, was comparable between naive subsets; TCR interaction strength was therefore also inferred from TRB CDR3 physicochemical properties. Repertoire diversity was comparably high in both naive subsets but much lower in memory CD8+ T cells. Similar TRBV-TRBJ usage was shown by naive CXCR3-negative and CXCR3-positive cells from the same donor, whereas distinct patterns were shown by memory cells. CXCR3 expression partially decreased after cryopreservation, so most assays used freshly isolated PBMCs.

The sequencer listed for this sample is NextSeq 550. The Human TCR Profiling Kit (MiLaboratory) was used to make UMI-labeled 5' RACE TRB cDNA libraries. The full amount of extracted RNA was used for cDNA synthesis, and the full amount of resulting cDNA was used for PCR amplification. Libraries were prepared in parallel with an identical number of PCR cycles. Per the authors' processing: MIGEC and MiXCR extracted about 53,000 +/- 10,000 unique UMI-labeled TRB cDNA molecules per library, requiring at least two reads per UMI. On average, approximately 40,000 +/- 10,000 functional in-frame TRB CDR3 nucleotide clonotypes lacking stop codons were found per library. After downsampling to 5000 UMI-labeled TRB molecules per sample, diversity metrics such as normalized Shannon-Wiener and Chao1 were calculated in VDJtools. VDJtools computed clonotype-size-weighted physicochemical properties of the central five CDR3 residues: interaction energy, strength, volume and Kidera factor 4. After the reads were reprocessed by TCRdb, one entry was made per CDR3 protein sequence, with no DNA. These V and J calls rely on TCRdb rather than the paper's analysis. The sample table on file contains tens of thousands of distinct CDR3 sequences. The ten largest account for approximately 14% of the sample.

For each CD8+ T cell subset, flow sorting was done in triplicate, and 300,000 to 350,000 cells per subset went directly into RLT lysis buffer. Peripheral blood mononuclear cells were isolated from buffy coats using standard density gradient centrifugation. An RNeasy Mini Kit was used to extract total RNA from the sorted cells. The CDR3 covers 16 residues, taking in both the cysteine and the phenylalanine. DNA for this receptor is not on file. Sequences MDHEN (CDR1) and SYDVKM (CDR2) are obtained from the germline V gene. As for this clonotype: The target of this receptor is not known.

Sequenced input: memory CD8+ T cells from blood. The cell subset or site label, read with the paper, signifies: conventional CD8+ memory T cells (TMEM), sorted as controls. The rearrangement joined TRBV28 to TRBJ2-5; TCRdb picks TRBD1, but there is no DNA to check that call. The TCR was taken from a human donor in good health. Some clones in this sample may be carry-over from other donors' samples. The encoded CDR3 is CASSLEAGGVLETQYF. Outside the CDR3, residues come from the reference TRBV28 and TRBJ2-5 proteins, so the full variable domain is: DVKVTQSSRYLVKRTGEKVFLECVQDMDHENMFWYRQDPGLGLRLIYFSYDVKMKEKGDIPEGYSVSREKKERFSLILESASTNQTSMYLCASSLEAGGVLETQYFGPGTRLLVL.